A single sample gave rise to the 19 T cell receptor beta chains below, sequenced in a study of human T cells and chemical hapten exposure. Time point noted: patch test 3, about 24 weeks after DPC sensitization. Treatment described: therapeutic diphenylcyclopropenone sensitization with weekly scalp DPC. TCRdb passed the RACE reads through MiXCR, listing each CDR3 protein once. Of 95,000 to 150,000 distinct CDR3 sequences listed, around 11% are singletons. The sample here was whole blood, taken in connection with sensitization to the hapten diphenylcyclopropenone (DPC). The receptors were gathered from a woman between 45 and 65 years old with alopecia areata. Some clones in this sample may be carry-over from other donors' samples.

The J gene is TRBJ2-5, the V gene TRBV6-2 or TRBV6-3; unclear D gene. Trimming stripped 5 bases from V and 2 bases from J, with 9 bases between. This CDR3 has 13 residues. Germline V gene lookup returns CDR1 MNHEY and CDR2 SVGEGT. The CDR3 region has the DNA TGTGCCAGCAGTCAACACAAGCAAGAGACCCAGTACTTC. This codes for CASSQHKQETQYF.

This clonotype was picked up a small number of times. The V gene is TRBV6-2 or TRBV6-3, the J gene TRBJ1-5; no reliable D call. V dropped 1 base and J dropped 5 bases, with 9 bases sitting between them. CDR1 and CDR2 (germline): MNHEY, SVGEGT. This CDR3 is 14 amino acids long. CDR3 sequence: CASSYFPSYQPQHF. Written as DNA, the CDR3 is TGTGCCAGCAGTTACTTCCCATCGTATCAGCCCCAGCATTTT.

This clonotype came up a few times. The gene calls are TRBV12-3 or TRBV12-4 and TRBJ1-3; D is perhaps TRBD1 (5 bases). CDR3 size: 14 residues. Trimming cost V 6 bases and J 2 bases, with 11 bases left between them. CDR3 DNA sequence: TGTGCCAGCAGGTCTCCGGGGCCTGGAAACACCATATATTTT. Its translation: CASRSPGPGNTIYF.

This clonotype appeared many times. The CDR3 DNA is TGTGCCAGCAGCAACCGGGTGTATTACGGGAATGAGCAGTTCTTC. This translates into CASSNRVYYGNEQFF. The rearrangement joins TRBV6-5 to TRBJ2-1; D unclear. CDR3 length: 15 residues. Germline CDR1 is MNHEY and CDR2 is SVGAGI. V lost 6 bases and J lost 7, with 19 bases in between.

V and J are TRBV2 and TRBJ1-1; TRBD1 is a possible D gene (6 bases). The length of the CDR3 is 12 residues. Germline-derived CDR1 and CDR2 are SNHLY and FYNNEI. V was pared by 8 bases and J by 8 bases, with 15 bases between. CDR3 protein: CASSGVGGEAFF. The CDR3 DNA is TGTGCCAGCTCAGGGGTGGGGGGGGAAGCTTTCTTT.

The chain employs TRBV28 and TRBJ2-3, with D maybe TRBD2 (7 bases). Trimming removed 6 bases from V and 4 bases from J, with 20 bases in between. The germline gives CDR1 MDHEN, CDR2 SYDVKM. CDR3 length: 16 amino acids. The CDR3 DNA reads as TGTGCCAGCAGCCTCGAGGGGGACTACACGGCAGATACGCAGTATTTT. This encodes CASSLEGDYTADTQYF.

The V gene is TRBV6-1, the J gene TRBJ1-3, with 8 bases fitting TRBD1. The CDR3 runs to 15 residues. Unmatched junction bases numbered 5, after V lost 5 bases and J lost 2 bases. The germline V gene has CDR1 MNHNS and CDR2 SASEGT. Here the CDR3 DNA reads TGTGCCAGCAGTACACAGGGGGAGGCTGGAAACACCATATATTTT. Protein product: CASSTQGEAGNTIYF.

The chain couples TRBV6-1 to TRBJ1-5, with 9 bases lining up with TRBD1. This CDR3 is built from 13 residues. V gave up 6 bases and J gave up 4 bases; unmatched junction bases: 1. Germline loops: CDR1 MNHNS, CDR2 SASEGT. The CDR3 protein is CASRTGGNQPQHF. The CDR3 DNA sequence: TGTGCCAGCAGGACAGGGGGGAATCAGCCCCAGCATTTT.

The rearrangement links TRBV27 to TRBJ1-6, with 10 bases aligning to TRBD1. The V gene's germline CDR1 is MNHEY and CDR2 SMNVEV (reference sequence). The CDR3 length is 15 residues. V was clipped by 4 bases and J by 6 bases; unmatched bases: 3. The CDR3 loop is CASSSRDRGNSPLHF. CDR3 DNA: TGTGCCAGCAGTTCCCGGGACAGGGGTAATTCACCCCTCCACTTT.

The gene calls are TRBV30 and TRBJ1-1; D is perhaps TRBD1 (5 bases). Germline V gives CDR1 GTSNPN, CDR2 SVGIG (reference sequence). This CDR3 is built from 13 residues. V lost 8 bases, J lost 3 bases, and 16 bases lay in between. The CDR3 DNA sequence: TGTGCCAGAAACCGGGACGGAGACACTGAAGCTTTCTTT. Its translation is CARNRDGDTEAFF. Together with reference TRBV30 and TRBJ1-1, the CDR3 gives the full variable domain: SQTIHQWPATLVQPVGSPLSLECTVEGTSNPNLYWYRQAAGRGLQLLFYSVGIGQISSEVPQNLSASRPQDRQFILSSKKLLLSDSGFYLCARNRDGDTEAFFGQGTRLTVV.

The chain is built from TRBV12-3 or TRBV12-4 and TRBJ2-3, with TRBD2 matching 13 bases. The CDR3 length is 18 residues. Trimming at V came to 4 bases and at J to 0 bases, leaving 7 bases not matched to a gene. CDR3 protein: CASSSRLAGGPSTDTQYF. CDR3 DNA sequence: TGTGCCAGCAGTTCCAGACTAGCGGGGGGTCCTAGCACAGATACGCAGTATTTT.

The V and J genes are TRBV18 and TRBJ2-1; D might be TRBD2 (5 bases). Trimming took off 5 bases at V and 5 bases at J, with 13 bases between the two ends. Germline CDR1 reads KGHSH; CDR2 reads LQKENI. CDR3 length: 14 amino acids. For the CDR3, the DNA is TGTGCCAGCTCATCGCCGGCCGGGGACAATGAGCAGTTCTTC. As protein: CASSSPAGDNEQFF.

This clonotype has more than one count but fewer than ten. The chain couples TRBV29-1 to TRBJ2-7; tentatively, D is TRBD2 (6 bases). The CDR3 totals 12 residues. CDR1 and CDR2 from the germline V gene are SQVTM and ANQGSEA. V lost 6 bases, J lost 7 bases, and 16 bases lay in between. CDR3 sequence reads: CSVGGTGREQYF. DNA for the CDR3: TGCAGCGTGGGCGGGACGGGCAGGGAGCAGTACTTC.

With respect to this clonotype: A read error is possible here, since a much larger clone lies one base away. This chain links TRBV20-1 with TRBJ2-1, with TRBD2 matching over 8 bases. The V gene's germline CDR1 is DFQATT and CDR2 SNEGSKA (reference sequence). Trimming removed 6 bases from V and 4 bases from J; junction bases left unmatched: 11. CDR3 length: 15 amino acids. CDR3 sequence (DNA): TGCAGTGCAGTAAGCTCTAGCGGGTGTTACAATGAGCAGTTCTTC. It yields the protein CSAVSSSGCYNEQFF.

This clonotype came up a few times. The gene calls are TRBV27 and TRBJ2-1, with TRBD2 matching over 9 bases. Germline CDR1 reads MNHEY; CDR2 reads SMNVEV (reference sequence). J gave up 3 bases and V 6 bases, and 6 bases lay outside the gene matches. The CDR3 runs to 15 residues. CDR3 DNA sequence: TGTGCCAGCAGACTACTAGCGGGCAGCTACAATGAGCAGTTCTTC. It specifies CASRLLAGSYNEQFF.

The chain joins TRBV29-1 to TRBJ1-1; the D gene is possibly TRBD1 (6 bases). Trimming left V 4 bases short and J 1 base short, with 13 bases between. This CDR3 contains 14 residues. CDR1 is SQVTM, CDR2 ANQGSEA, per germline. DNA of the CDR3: TGCAGCGTTGGACGGGGGGCGAGGAACACTGAAGCTTTCTTT. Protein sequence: CSVGRGARNTEAFF.

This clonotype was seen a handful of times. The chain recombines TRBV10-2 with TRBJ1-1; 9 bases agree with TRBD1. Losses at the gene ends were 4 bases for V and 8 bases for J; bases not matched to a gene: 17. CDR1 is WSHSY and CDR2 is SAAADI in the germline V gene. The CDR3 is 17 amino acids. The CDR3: CASSAGTGLGSVDEAFF. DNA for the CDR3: TGCGCCAGCAGTGCTGGGACAGGGTTGGGTTCCGTAGACGAAGCTTTCTTT.

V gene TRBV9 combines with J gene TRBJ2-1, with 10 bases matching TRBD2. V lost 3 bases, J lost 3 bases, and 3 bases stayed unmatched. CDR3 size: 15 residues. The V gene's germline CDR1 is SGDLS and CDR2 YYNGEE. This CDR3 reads CASSATSGVYNEQFF. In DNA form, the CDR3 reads TGTGCCAGCAGCGCCACTAGCGGGGTCTACAATGAGCAGTTCTTC.

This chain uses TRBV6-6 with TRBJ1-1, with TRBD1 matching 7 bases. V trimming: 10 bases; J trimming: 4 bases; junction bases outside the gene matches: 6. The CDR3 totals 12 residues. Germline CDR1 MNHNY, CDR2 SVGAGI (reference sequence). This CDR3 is CAIRGPSTEAFF. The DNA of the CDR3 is TGTGCCATAAGGGGGCCGAGCACTGAAGCTTTCTTT.